This TCR beta chain is drawn from a study of CD8 T cells in ankylosing spondylitis. Findings and limits, study-wide: Typical of ankylosing spondylitis blood, it appeared, was a TCR beta motif of eight highly homologous variants.

There are 12 residues in the CDR3. Germline V gene lookup returns CDR1 DFQATT and CDR2 SNEGSKA (reference sequence). V lost 6 bases and J 4 bases, leaving 12 bases between the germline ends. By quantitative 5'-RACE with molecular barcodes, the TCR beta libraries were made. MiXCR was run by TCRdb on the 5' RACE reads, yielding one entry per CDR3 protein. Of 130,000 or so distinct CDR3 sequences listed, 7% are singletons. This clonotype was counted at least ten times. The antigen is undetermined. The clonotype was recovered from a male donor with ankylosing spondylitis or in good health (not recorded which). The V call is TRBV20-1, the J call TRBJ1-1; D is ambiguous. The source material was blood, either unsorted or a sorted T cell fraction (not recorded which). CDR3 sequence: CSARPQGTEAFF. The DNA of the CDR3 is TGCAGTGCACGACCCCAAGGCACTGAAGCTTTCTTT.